The sequence of this T cell receptor beta chain was determined in a study of response to subunit inactivated influenza vaccine. General study points: Authors suggested few new T cells are recruited by each seasonal influenza vaccination.

TCRdb used MiXCR to reprocess the RT-PCR reads, holding one entry per CDR3 protein. The sample gives over 750,000 distinct CDR3 sequences, around 20% of which show up once; roughly 10% is in the top ten. Only a few counts were recorded for this clonotype. Its specificity is unknown. V trimming: 5 bases; J trimming: 4 bases; junction bases outside the gene matches: 5. Germline CDR1 and CDR2: MDHEN and SYDVKM. This CDR3 region has 15 residues. The origin of this receptor is a man aged 45-65 years who received an inactivated influenza vaccine. The sample was PBMCs from blood, taken roughly 5 days after vaccination. The chain is built from TRBV28 and TRBJ2-6; 7 nucleotides match TRBD1. CDR3 DNA sequence: TGTGCCAGCAGTGACAGGGTCCTGGGGGCCAACGTCCTGACTTTC. This translates into CASSDRVLGANVLTF.